This T cell receptor (beta chain) was sequenced in a study of monozygotic twins with inflammatory bowel disease. Eight separate reactions per sample yielded the cDNA. From the 5' RACE reads, TCRdb lists one entry per CDR3 protein and no DNA. The sample includes about 210,000 distinct CDR3 sequences. Study-level points and caveats: Clonotype sharing was lower in IBD patients than healthy twins, most markedly with disease activity. IBD-affected twins scored below their healthy co-twins in TCRbeta diversity (inverse Simpson). Ultimately, a single strong signal or clonotype associated with IBD was not supported.

The CDR3 sequence is 12 residues long. Germline V gene sequence: CDR1 MNHEY, CDR2 SVGAGI. As regards this clonotype: No antigen is known for it.

This clonotype was obtained from a human donor with ulcerative colitis or Crohn's disease, or a healthy co-twin of an affected twin (not recorded which). J is TRBJ1-4 and V is TRBV6-5; TCRdb returns TRBD1, unconfirmable since there is no DNA. Sequencing was done on a sample of blood. CDR3 amino acids: CASRTGGEKLFF.